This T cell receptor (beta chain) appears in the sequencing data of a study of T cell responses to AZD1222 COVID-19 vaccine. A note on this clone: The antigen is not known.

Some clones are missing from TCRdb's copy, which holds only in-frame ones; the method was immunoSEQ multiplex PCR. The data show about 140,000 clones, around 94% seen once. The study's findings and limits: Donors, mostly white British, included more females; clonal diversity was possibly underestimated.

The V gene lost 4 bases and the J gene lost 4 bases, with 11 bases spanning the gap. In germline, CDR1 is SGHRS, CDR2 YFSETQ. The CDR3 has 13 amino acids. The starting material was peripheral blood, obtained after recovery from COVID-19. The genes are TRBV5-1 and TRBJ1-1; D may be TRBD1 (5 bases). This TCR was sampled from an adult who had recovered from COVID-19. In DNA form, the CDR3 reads TGCGCCAGCAGCGCCAGGGACGGCACTGAAGCTTTCTTT. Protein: CASSARDGTEAFF.